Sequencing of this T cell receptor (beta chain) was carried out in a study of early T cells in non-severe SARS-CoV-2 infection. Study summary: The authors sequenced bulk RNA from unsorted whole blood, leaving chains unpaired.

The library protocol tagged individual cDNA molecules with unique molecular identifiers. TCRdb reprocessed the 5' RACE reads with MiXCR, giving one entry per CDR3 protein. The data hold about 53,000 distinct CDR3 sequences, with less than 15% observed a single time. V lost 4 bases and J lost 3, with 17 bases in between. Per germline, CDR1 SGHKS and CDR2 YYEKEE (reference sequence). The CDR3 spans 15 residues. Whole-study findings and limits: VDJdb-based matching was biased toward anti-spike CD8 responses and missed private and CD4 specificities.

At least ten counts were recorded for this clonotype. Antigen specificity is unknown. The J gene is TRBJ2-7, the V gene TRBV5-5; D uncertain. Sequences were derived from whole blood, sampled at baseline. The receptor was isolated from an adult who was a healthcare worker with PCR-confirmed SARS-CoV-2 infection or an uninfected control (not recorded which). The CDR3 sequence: CASSESSGYHYEQYF. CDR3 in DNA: TGTGCCAGCAGCGAATCGTCCGGGTACCACTACGAGCAGTACTTC. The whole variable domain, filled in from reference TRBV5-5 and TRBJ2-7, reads DAGVTQSPTHLIKTRGQQVTLRCSPISGHKSVSWYQQVLGQGPQFIFQYYEKEERGRGNFPDRFSARQFPNYSSELNVNALLLGDSALYLCASSESSGYHYEQYFGPGTRLTVT.